The 32 T cell receptor beta chains reported below all come from one sample, sequenced in a study of tumor-infiltrating lymphocytes in oesophageal squamous cell carcinoma. In TCRdb, the PCR reads were re-called with MiXCR into one record per CDR3 protein. The sample holds more than 15,000 distinct CDR3 sequences; 50% are singletons and the top ten take around 22%. The sample taken for sequencing was esophageal tumor tissue. All receptors derive from a male donor with esophageal squamous cell carcinoma.

This clonotype was counted only a few times. This may arise from a read error, as a much more abundant clone is one base away. The genes are TRBV28 and TRBJ2-1; unclear D gene. The J call could be wrong; TRBJ2-7 is a better fit for the DNA end. This CDR3 contains 14 residues. The germline V gene has CDR1 MDHEN and CDR2 SYDVKM. Written as DNA, the CDR3 is TGTGCCAGCAGTTTAACCAGCTCCTACAATGAGCAGTACTTC. This encodes CASSLTSSYNEQYF.

The V and J genes are TRBV6-1 and TRBJ2-5; a weak D match, TRBD1 (6 bases). The DNA end is a closer match to TRBJ2-7, so the J assignment may be wrong. This CDR3 comprises 17 residues. Germline loops: CDR1 MNHNS, CDR2 SASEGT. CDR3: CASSEALRTVSSYEQYF. The CDR3 nucleotides read TGTGCCAGCAGTGAAGCGCTTCGGACAGTGAGCTCCTACGAGCAGTACTTC.

A note on this clonotype: A much larger clone is a single base away; this may be a read error. The chain links TRBV11-2 to TRBJ1-1, with TRBD1 matching over 8 bases. Trimming at V came to 8 bases and at J to 8 bases, leaving 16 bases not matched to a gene. Germline CDR1 reads SGHAT; CDR2 reads FQNNGV. The CDR3 sequence is 15 residues long. The CDR3 reads CASGVRDRSSSEAFF. The CDR3 DNA sequence: TGTGCCAGCGGGGTACGGGACAGGAGCTCATCGGAAGCTTTCTTT.

This sequence joins TRBV10-3 and TRBJ2-4; D remains ambiguous. The closer fit of TRBJ2-7 to the DNA end suggests the J call may be wrong. The CDR3 has 11 amino acids. Germline V gene data show CDR1 as ENHRY and CDR2 as SYGVKD. In nucleotides, the CDR3 is TGTGCCATCAGTGAGACCTACGAGCAGTACTTC. This sequence encodes CAISETYEQYF.

This clonotype has a handful of counts. The V and J genes are TRBV20-1 and TRBJ1-4; D gene uncertain. Germline loops: CDR1 DFQATT, CDR2 SNEGSKA (reference sequence). This CDR3 is 11 amino acids long. The CDR3 here is CSGEAGEKLFF. CDR3 nucleotide sequence: TGCTCGGGAGAGGCCGGTGAAAAACTGTTTTTT.

The genes are TRBV5-4 and TRBJ1-1; perhaps TRBD1 as D (6 bases). V dropped 0 bases and J dropped 5 bases, with 17 bases sitting between them. Germline V gives CDR1 SGHNT, CDR2 YYREEE (reference sequence). This CDR3 comprises 16 residues. The DNA for the CDR3 is TGTGCCAGCAGCTTGGCGGCTGGGGGCGTAAGGACTGAAGCTTTCTTT. Translated: CASSLAAGGVRTEAFF.

The chain couples TRBV28 to TRBJ2-3; D is tentatively TRBD1 or TRBD2 (6 bases each). The closer fit of TRBJ2-7 to the DNA end suggests the J call may be wrong. CDR3 size: 12 residues. Germline V lookup: CDR1 MDHEN, CDR2 SYDVKM. This CDR3 is CASEEGGYEQYF. For the CDR3, the DNA is TGTGCCAGCGAGGAGGGGGGTTACGAGCAGTACTTC.

The chain employs TRBV7-2 and TRBJ2-4, with 16 bases that match TRBD2. Germline CDR1 reads SGHTA; CDR2 reads FQGNSA. The CDR3 totals 20 residues. Trimming cost V 5 bases and J 1 base; bases outside gene matches: 11. In nucleotides, the CDR3 is TGTGCCAGCAGCCCTCTGGGACTAGCGGGGGGGCCATGGGCCAAAAACATTCAGTACTTC. This codes for CASSPLGLAGGPWAKNIQYF.

V is TRBV11-2 and J is TRBJ2-1; weak D call: TRBD2 (5 bases). The last part of the DNA fits TRBJ2-5 better; the J call may be wrong. There are 14 residues in the CDR3. CDR1 is SGHAT and CDR2 is FQNNGV in the germline V gene. CDR3 protein: CASSLDLAWETQYF. Written as DNA, the CDR3 is TGTGCCAGCAGCTTAGATTTAGCGTGGGAGACCCAGTACTTC.

The chain employs TRBV25-1 and TRBJ1-1, with D hard to call. The CDR3 is made up of 13 amino acids. Trimming shortened V by 1 base and J by 4 bases, and 7 bases separated the two germline ends. Germline assignment: CDR1 MGHDK and CDR2 SYGVNS. CDR3 sequence (DNA): TGTGCCAGCAGTGAATCGCCGGGCACTGAAGCTTTCTTT. As protein: CASSESPGTEAFF.

This clonotype was seen many times. The CDR3 spells CASSLGGISPLHF. In DNA, the CDR3 is TGTGCCAGCAGTTTAGGAGGAATTTCACCCCTCCACTTT. The rearrangement links TRBV28 to TRBJ1-6; D gene unclear. Germline CDR1 reads MDHEN; CDR2 reads SYDVKM. V was pared by 2 bases and J by 9 bases, with 8 bases between. This CDR3 is built from 13 residues.

Of note for this clonotype: This clone may be a read error of a much larger clone one base away. The V call is TRBV5-1, the J call TRBJ2-1, with 12 positions matching TRBD2. Germline V gives CDR1 SGHRS, CDR2 YFSETQ. Germline trimming cut 1 base from V and 10 bases from J; bases unmatched to any gene: 9. The length of the CDR3 is 16 residues. The CDR3 is CASSLRTSGTTYEQFF. As DNA, the CDR3 is TGCGCCAGCAGCTTGAGGACTAGCGGGACCACCTACGAGCAGTTCTTC.

This sequence joins TRBV20-1 and TRBJ1-2; TRBD1 matches 8 bases. This CDR3 has 15 amino acids. Germline loops: CDR1 DFQATT, CDR2 SNEGSKA (reference sequence). The CDR3 DNA follows: TGCAGCGCGGACAGGGCGCTTCTCTCTAACTATGGCTACACCTTC. Encoded protein: CSADRALLSNYGYTF.

Many counts were recorded for this clonotype. This chain uses TRBV2 with TRBJ2-3; D uncertain. The length of the CDR3 is 14 residues. Germline V gives CDR1 SNHLY, CDR2 FYNNEI. V lost 6 bases and J 2 bases, leaving 12 bases between the germline ends. The CDR3 loop is CASSQTRNTDTQYF. CDR3 coding DNA: TGTGCCAGCAGCCAGACTCGGAACACAGATACGCAGTATTTT.

The rearrangement joins TRBV7-9 to TRBJ1-1; no reliable D call. Near its end, the DNA agrees better with TRBJ2-2, so the J call may be wrong. The CDR3 contains 13 residues. Germline V gene data show CDR1 as SEHNR and CDR2 as FQNEAQ (reference sequence). The CDR3 here is CASSSMVTGELFF. The CDR3 coding sequence is TGTGCCAGCAGCTCAATGGTGACCGGGGAGCTGTTTTTT.

The V and J genes are TRBV7-3 and TRBJ2-2; D gene ambiguous. The V gene lost 3 bases and the J gene lost 2 bases, with 1 base spanning the gap. CDR1 and CDR2 from the germline V gene are SGHTA and FQGTGA. The length of the CDR3 is 12 residues. The CDR3 spells CASSFNTGELFF. CDR3 in DNA: TGTGCCAGCAGCTTCAACACCGGGGAGCTGTTTTTT.

This clonotype is labeled as medium-sized (0.01 to 0.1%). The chain employs TRBV7-9 and TRBJ2-7; 10 bases map to TRBD1. CDR3 size: 13 residues. Germline CDR1 and CDR2: SEHNR and FQNEAQ (reference sequence). Trimming at V came to 5 bases and at J to 12 bases, leaving 10 bases not matched to a gene. CDR3 bases: TGTGCCAGCAGCCTCGGACAGGGGGGCTTTTGGTACTTC. Translating it yields CASSLGQGGFWYF.

The V and J genes are TRBV7-6 and TRBJ2-7; weak D call: TRBD1 (5 bases). This CDR3 is 15 amino acids long. Trimming left V 3 bases short and J 7 bases short, with 19 bases between. Germline V gene sequence: CDR1 SGHVS, CDR2 FNYEAQ. The CDR3 nucleotides are TGTGCCAGCAGCTTGGGGCCTGCGGCCTACAATGAGCAGTACTTC. It translates to CASSLGPAAYNEQYF.

This clonotype was picked up many times. This sequence joins TRBV28 and TRBJ2-1, with D possibly matching TRBD1 (6 bases). V was clipped by 7 bases and J by 9 bases, with 22 bases between them. Germline V CDR1 and CDR2: MDHEN, SYDVKM. The CDR3 sequence is 15 residues long. CDR3 bases: TGTGCCAGCACCAGGGCAGGGGCTTTCGCGGTTGAGCAGTTCTTC. It encodes CASTRAGAFAVEQFF.

In this sample, this clonotype turned up many times. V and J are TRBV24-1 and TRBJ2-7, with D possibly TRBD1 on 6 matching bases. CDR1 is KGHDR and CDR2 is SFDVKD in the germline V gene. This CDR3 spans 13 amino acids. Between the trimmed V and J ends, which lost 5 bases and 6 bases, there was a span of 13 bases. The CDR3 DNA follows: TGTGCCACCAGTGGACAGGCCTCTGGCGAGCAGTACTTC. This encodes CATSGQASGEQYF.

This clonotype has only a few counts. The V and J genes are TRBV25-1 and TRBJ1-6; 7 bases agree with TRBD1. Germline V gene data show CDR1 as MGHDK and CDR2 as SYGVNS. The CDR3 runs 15 residues. V shed 2 bases, J shed 5 bases, and the junction held 3 bases outside the gene matches. The CDR3 protein is CASSEGTAHNSPLHF. In DNA form, the CDR3 reads TGTGCCAGCAGTGAAGGGACAGCCCATAATTCACCCCTCCACTTT. Based on the CDR3 plus reference TRBV25-1 and TRBJ1-6, the full variable domain is EADIYQTPRYLVIGTGKKITLECSQTMGHDKMYWYQQDPGMELHLIHYSYGVNSTEKGDLSSESTVSRIRTEHFPLTLESARPSHTSQYLCASSEGTAHNSPLHFGNGTRLTVT.

In this sample, this clonotype turned up a few times. The rearrangement uses TRBV28 and TRBJ2-7; D unresolved. Near its end, the DNA agrees better with TRBJ2-1, so the J call may be wrong. This CDR3 has 13 residues. CDR1 is MDHEN and CDR2 is SYDVKM in the germline V gene. The CDR3 DNA reads as TGTGCCAGCAGCCCTTCCGTTTACAATGAGCAGTTCTTC. This codes for CASSPSVYNEQFF.

The J gene is TRBJ2-2, the V gene TRBV10-3, with 8 bases fitting TRBD1. V was clipped by 6 bases and J by 6 bases; unmatched bases: 9. Germline V lookup: CDR1 ENHRY, CDR2 SYGVKD. CDR3 length: 15 residues. CDR3 nucleotide sequence: TGTGCCATCAGGACCGGACAGGGAATGGCCGGGGAGCTGTTTTTT. Protein sequence: CAIRTGQGMAGELFF.

The CDR3 is CASLAGGTNYEQYF. DNA for the CDR3: TGTGCCAGCCTTGCTGGGGGGACGAACTACGAGCAGTACTTC. The chain links TRBV2 to TRBJ2-1; D possibly corresponds to TRBD2 (6 bases). With the DNA end fitting TRBJ2-7 better, the J assignment may be wrong. Germline V gives CDR1 SNHLY, CDR2 FYNNEI. The CDR3 is 14 amino acids.

To note about this clonotype: The missing conserved phenylalanine or tryptophan at the end of this CDR3 makes a read error likely. Because the CDR3's place on the DNA is in doubt, the DNA is left out and the CDR3 is given as listed by TCRdb. This sequence joins TRBV7-8 and TRBJ2-7; no DNA check was done on the table's D call, TRBD1. The CDR3 is made up of 17 amino acids, end residues included. The V gene's germline CDR1 is SGHVS and CDR2 FQNEAQ. The CDR3 here is CASSGRGSSYNEQFFGS.

The rearrangement links TRBV7-3 to TRBJ2-3; weak D call: TRBD1 (6 bases). The J call is doubtful: the DNA matches TRBJ1-2 better. The germline V gene has CDR1 SGHTA and CDR2 FQGTGA. CDR3 length equals 13 residues. The DNA for the CDR3 is TGTGCCAGCAGCCAGAGGAACAGGGACGGCTACACCTTC. Protein product: CASSQRNRDGYTF.

Turning to this clonotype: The CDR3 end shows no conserved phenylalanine or tryptophan, and so a read error is likely. The limits of the CDR3 on the DNA are not certain, so only TCRdb's listed CDR3 is given. The chain combines TRBV7-5 with TRBJ2-5; the D call TRBD2 from the table was never checked on the DNA. TRBV7-5 is listed as a pseudogene. The CDR3 numbers 20 amino acids, ends counted. The CDR3 region is CISVPEAYRLAGGLGAVLRA.

This clonotype was seen at least ten times. The chain uses TRBV19 and TRBJ1-1; the D is unclear. CDR1 and CDR2 (germline): LNHDA, SQIVND (reference sequence). The length of the CDR3 is 14 residues. The ends were cut back, 7 bases at V and 5 bases at J, with 17 bases in the middle. CDR3 sequence reads: CASTRRTSGTEAFF. The CDR3, as DNA: TGTGCCAGTACCAGACGGACGTCGGGGACTGAAGCTTTCTTT. Combining the CDR3 with reference TRBV19 and TRBJ1-1 gives the whole variable domain DGGITQSPKYLFRKEGQNVTLSCEQNLNHDAMYWYRQDPGQGLRLIYYSQIVNDFQKGDIAEGYSVSREKKESFPLTVTSAQKNPTAFYLCASTRRTSGTEAFFGQGTRLTVV.

This clonotype was counted once. The CDR3 reads CASSKGEAGGRDTQYF. As DNA, the CDR3 is TGTGCCAGCAGCAAGGGAGAAGCGGGAGGCAGGGATACGCAGTATTTT. The gene calls are TRBV7-3 and TRBJ2-3; TRBD2 agrees at 9 bases. V shed 5 bases and J 6 bases; nucleotides not matched to a gene: 12. The CDR3 loop spans 16 amino acids. Per the germline V gene, CDR1 is SGHTA and CDR2 is FQGTGA.

The chain employs TRBV28 and TRBJ2-1; TRBD1 is a possible D gene (6 bases). Judging by the DNA end, TRBJ2-7 fits better; the J call may be wrong. CDR1 is MDHEN, CDR2 SYDVKM, per germline. The CDR3 length is 13 residues. CDR3 nucleotides: TGTGCCAGCACCCGGGCAGGGGATTACGAGCAGTACTTC. It specifies CASTRAGDYEQYF.

This clonotype was observed many times. A much larger clonotype is one base distant, so this may be a read error. This sequence joins TRBV7-3 and TRBJ2-5; 7 bases are a match to TRBD1. The germline V gene has CDR1 SGHTA and CDR2 FQGTGA. Trimming removed 2 bases from V and 11 bases from J; junction bases left unmatched: 14. There are 15 residues in the CDR3. The CDR3 reads CASSLGGQSYNEQYF. For the CDR3, the DNA is TGTGCCAGCAGCTTAGGGGGACAGTCCTACAATGAGCAGTACTTC.

The chain combines TRBV10-2 with TRBJ1-2, with 11 bases lining up with TRBD2. The DNA end is more similar to TRBJ2-1, so the J call may be wrong. This CDR3 comprises 15 residues. The V gene's germline CDR1 is WSHSY and CDR2 SAAADI. The CDR3 sequence is CASSVGTSGYNEQFF. The DNA of the CDR3 is TGCGCCAGCAGTGTAGGGACTAGCGGCTACAATGAGCAGTTCTTC.